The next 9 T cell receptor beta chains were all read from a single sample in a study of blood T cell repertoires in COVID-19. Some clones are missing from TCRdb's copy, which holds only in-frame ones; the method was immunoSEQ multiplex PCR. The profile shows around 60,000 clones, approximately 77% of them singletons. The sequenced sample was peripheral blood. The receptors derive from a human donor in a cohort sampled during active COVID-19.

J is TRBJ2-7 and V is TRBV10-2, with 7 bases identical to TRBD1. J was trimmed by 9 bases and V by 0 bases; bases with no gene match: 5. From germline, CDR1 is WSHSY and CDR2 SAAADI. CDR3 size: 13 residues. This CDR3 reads CASSESQGVGQYF. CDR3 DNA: TGCGCCAGCAGTGAGTCCCAGGGGGTGGGGCAGTACTTC.

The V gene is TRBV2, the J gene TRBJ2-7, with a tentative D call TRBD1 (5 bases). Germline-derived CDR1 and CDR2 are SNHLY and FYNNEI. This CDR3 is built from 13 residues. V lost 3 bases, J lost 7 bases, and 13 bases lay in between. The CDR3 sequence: CASSDRQLWEQYF. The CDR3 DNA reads TGTGCCAGCAGTGACCGACAGCTTTGGGAGCAGTACTTC.

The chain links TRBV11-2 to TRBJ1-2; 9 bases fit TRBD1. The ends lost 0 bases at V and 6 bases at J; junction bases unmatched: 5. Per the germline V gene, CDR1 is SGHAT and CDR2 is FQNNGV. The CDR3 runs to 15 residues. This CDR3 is CASSLDWTGVDGYTF. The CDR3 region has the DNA TGTGCCAGCAGCTTAGATTGGACAGGGGTCGATGGCTACACCTTC.

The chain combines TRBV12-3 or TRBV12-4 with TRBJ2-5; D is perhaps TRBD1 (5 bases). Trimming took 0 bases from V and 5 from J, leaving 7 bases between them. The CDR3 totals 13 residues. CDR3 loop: CASSLAGVETQYF. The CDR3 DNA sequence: TGTGCCAGCAGTTTAGCAGGGGTTGAGACCCAGTACTTC.

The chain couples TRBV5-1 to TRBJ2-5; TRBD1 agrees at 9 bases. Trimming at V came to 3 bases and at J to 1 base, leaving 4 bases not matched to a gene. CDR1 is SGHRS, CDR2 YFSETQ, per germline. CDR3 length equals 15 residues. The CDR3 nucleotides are TGCGCCAGCAGCTACCGGACAGGGGCCCAAGAGACCCAGTACTTC. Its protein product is CASSYRTGAQETQYF. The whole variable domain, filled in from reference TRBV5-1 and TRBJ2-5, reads KAGVTQTPRYLIKTRGQQVTLSCSPISGHRSVSWYQQTPGQGLQFLFEYFSETQRNKGNFPGRFSGRQFSNSRSEMNVSTLELGDSALYLCASSYRTGAQETQYFGPGTRLLVL.

CDR3 nucleotide sequence: TGTGCCAGCAGGACGGGGGGGGACACCGGGGAGCTGTTTTTT. Translating gives CASRTGGDTGELFF. The gene calls are TRBV6-5 and TRBJ2-2; 8 nucleotides line up with TRBD2. This CDR3 spans 14 amino acids. From germline, CDR1 is MNHEY and CDR2 SVGAGI. Germline trimming cut 6 bases from V and 3 bases from J; bases unmatched to any gene: 3.

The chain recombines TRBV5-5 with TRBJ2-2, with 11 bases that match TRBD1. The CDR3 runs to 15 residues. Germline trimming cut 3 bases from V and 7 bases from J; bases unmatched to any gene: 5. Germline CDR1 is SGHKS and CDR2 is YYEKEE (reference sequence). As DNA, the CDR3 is TGTGCCAGCAGCTCGGACAGGGGGCCGGACGGGGAGCTGTTTTTT. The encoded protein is CASSSDRGPDGELFF.

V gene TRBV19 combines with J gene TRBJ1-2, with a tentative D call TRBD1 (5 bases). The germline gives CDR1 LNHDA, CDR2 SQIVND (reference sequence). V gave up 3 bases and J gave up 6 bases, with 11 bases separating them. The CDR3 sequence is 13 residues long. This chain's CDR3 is CASSMGQWDGYTF. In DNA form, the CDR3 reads TGTGCCAGTAGTATGGGGCAGTGGGATGGCTACACCTTC.

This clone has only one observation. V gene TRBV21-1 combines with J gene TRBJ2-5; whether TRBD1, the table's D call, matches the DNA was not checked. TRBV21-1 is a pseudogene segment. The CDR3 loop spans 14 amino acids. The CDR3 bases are TGTGCCAGCAGCAATTCGGACAGGGCTAAGACCCAGTACTTC. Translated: CASSNSDRAKTQYF.